The 30 T cell receptor beta chains listed next were all sequenced from one sample in a study of blood T cells in healthy people across ages (dated by TCRdb to between 2014 and 2017). The library came from 5' RACE. Sequencing was carried out with an Illumina HiSeq 2500. The second PCR ran for about 6 to 11 cycles and used a J-beta primer mix along with a sample-barcoded 5' primer. TCRdb took the public reads, trimmed them with fastp at Q25, ran MiXCR for clone calling and kept in-frame beta chains. Entries are consolidated by CDR3 protein sequence, retaining the most common genes and DNA. For this sample the table gives about 1.5 million distinct CDR3 sequences, of which approximately 43% were detected only once. Just over 4% of the sample is taken by the ten largest. The source material was blood. The receptor set was obtained from a woman younger than 30 in good health.

Regarding this clonotype: At one end, the junction sequence differs from germline, possibly due to a read error. This chain connects TRBV7-2 to TRBJ2-5; TRBD1 might be the D (6 bases). The assigned J gene may be wrong: the sequence end matches TRBJ2-7 better. There are 14 residues in the CDR3. The germline CDR1 and CDR2 sequences are SGHTA and FQGNSA. The CDR3 nucleotides read TGTGCCGGCAGCTTTAGAAGGGACACTTACGAGCAGTACTTC. Protein sequence: CAGSFRRDTYEQYF.

This clonotype was seen a few times. The rearrangement joins TRBV4-1 to TRBJ2-5, with 8 bases matching TRBD2. The trim removed 1 base at V and 2 bases at J, leaving 9 bases unmatched. The CDR3 has 17 amino acids. Germline loops: CDR1 MGHRA, CDR2 YSYEKL. The CDR3 reads CASSQALTSGAQETQYF. The CDR3 region has the DNA TGCGCCAGCAGCCAAGCCCTAACTAGCGGAGCTCAAGAGACCCAGTACTTC.

The chain carries TRBV5-1 and TRBJ1-2; D unclear. Trimming removed 0 bases from V and 1 base from J, with 7 bases in between. This CDR3 has 14 residues. Looked up from germline, CDR1 is SGHRS and CDR2 is YFSETQ. CDR3 DNA sequence: TGCGCCAGCAGCTTGGGTTATGTTAACTATGGCTACACCTTC. This sequence encodes CASSLGYVNYGYTF.

The J gene is TRBJ2-7, the V gene TRBV29-1; possibly TRBD1 for D (6 bases). Trimming stripped 7 bases from V and 0 bases from J, with 13 bases between. CDR1 SQVTM and CDR2 ANQGSEA come from the germline V gene. The CDR3 length is 13 residues. The chain's CDR3 is CSANTDSSYEQYF. The CDR3 nucleotides are TGCAGCGCGAACACGGACAGCTCCTACGAGCAGTACTTC.

CDR3 nucleotides: TGCGCCAGCAGTGAGTACGGGGGGCGGTTATACAATGAGCAGTTCTTC. Protein product: CASSEYGGRLYNEQFF. This chain joins TRBV10-1 and TRBJ2-1, with D tentatively TRBD2 (7 bases). Germline V lookup: CDR1 WNHNN, CDR2 SYGVQD (reference sequence). Trimming removed 1 base from V and 4 bases from J, with 14 bases in between. This CDR3 comprises 16 residues.

This clonotype was found a few times. The chain links TRBV20-1 to TRBJ2-3; D is possibly TRBD2 (6 bases). Between the trimmed V and J ends, which lost 3 bases and 5 bases, there was a span of 15 bases. Germline values: CDR1 DFQATT, CDR2 SNEGSKA (reference sequence). This CDR3 is built from 14 residues. The CDR3 sequence is CSARGGLRQDTQYF. DNA of the CDR3: TGCAGTGCTAGGGGAGGCCTGAGGCAAGATACGCAGTATTTT.

In its sample, this clonotype was seen a few times. The chain has TRBV7-2 and TRBJ2-1; TRBD2 matches at 9 bases. Germline lookup yields CDR1 SGHTA and CDR2 FQGNSA. Trimming removed 0 bases from V and 6 bases from J; junction bases left unmatched: 12. The CDR3 covers 18 residues. The CDR3 DNA follows: TGTGCCAGCAGCTTAGCGTTGCGGGGGGGCCGAGGTGGCAATGAGCAGTTCTTC. It yields the protein CASSLALRGGRGGNEQFF.

The sample holds a few counts of this clonotype. This rearrangement joins TRBV20-1 to TRBJ1-5; no firm D call. This CDR3 has 14 amino acids. Trimming took off 0 bases at V and 4 bases at J, with 10 bases between the two ends. Germline assignment: CDR1 DFQATT and CDR2 SNEGSKA (reference sequence). CDR3: CSARETAVNQPQHF. CDR3 sequence (DNA): TGCAGTGCTAGAGAGACGGCAGTAAATCAGCCCCAGCATTTT.

This clonotype was recorded at least ten times. The rearrangement uses TRBV14 and TRBJ2-3, with D perhaps TRBD1 or TRBD2 (5 bases each). From germline, CDR1 is SGHDN and CDR2 FVKESK. CDR3 length equals 15 residues. Trimming removed 3 bases from V and 6 bases from J, with 16 bases in between. This CDR3 is CASSHRERGADTQYF. The CDR3 bases are TGTGCCAGCAGCCATAGAGAAAGGGGAGCCGATACGCAGTATTTT.

To note about this clonotype: This may arise from a read error, as a much more abundant clone is one base away. The V and J genes are TRBV12-3 or TRBV12-4 and TRBJ2-1; D is undetermined. This CDR3 spans 11 amino acids. The CDR3 loop reads CAGSLSREQFF. As DNA, the CDR3 is TGTGCCGGCAGTTTAAGTCGTGAGCAGTTCTTC.

This clonotype was observed a few times. J is TRBJ2-5 and V is TRBV12-3 or TRBV12-4, with 7 bases fitting TRBD2. The J call could be wrong; TRBJ2-7 is a better fit for the DNA end. The CDR3 spans 14 residues. The CDR3: CASRPHGGGDEQYF. The CDR3 DNA sequence: TGTGCCAGCAGGCCGCATGGCGGGGGAGACGAGCAGTACTTC.

This clonotype was counted once. This chain uses TRBV20-1 with TRBJ2-7, with a tentative D call TRBD1 (5 bases). The J call may be faulty, since TRBJ2-5 better matches the DNA end. The CDR3 has 13 amino acids. Germline V gene lookup returns CDR1 DFQATT and CDR2 SNEGSKA (reference sequence). DNA of the CDR3: TGCAGTGCTAGAGGGGTTGGGGCAGAGACCCAGTACTTC. Translated, it gives CSARGVGAETQYF.

This clonotype was recorded a few times. This chain links TRBV6-2 or TRBV6-3 with TRBJ2-1; 9 bases line up with TRBD1. Trimming at V came to 7 bases and at J to 7 bases, leaving 5 bases not matched to a gene. This CDR3 spans 13 amino acids. CDR1 is MNHEY and CDR2 is SVGEGT in the germline V gene. CDR3 loop: CASKGQGLNEQFF. The DNA of the CDR3 is TGTGCCAGCAAGGGACAGGGTCTAAATGAGCAGTTCTTC.

The chain employs TRBV25-1 and TRBJ2-5; 9 positions agree with TRBD2. CDR3 length: 14 residues. The germline V gene has CDR1 MGHDK and CDR2 SYGVNS. Germline trimming cut 7 bases from V and 5 bases from J; bases unmatched to any gene: 8. The CDR3 DNA is TGTGCCAGCAATCCGGGACTAGCCTTTGAGACCCAGTACTTC. It translates to CASNPGLAFETQYF.

This rearrangement joins TRBV20-1 to TRBJ2-7; 8 bases are shared with TRBD1. This CDR3 is built from 15 residues. CDR1 and CDR2 (germline): DFQATT, SNEGSKA (reference sequence). V shed 3 bases and J 6 bases; nucleotides not matched to a gene: 13. In DNA, the CDR3 is TGCAGTGCTAGGGGCCTGAGGACAGGGCCCTTCGAGCAGTACTTC. It codes for CSARGLRTGPFEQYF.

This clonotype was observed a few times. The V and J genes are TRBV4-1 and TRBJ1-1; D possibly corresponds to TRBD1 (6 bases). Trimming stripped 6 bases from V and 4 bases from J, with 12 bases between. Looked up from germline, CDR1 is MGHRA and CDR2 is YSYEKL. This CDR3 is built from 13 residues. The CDR3 DNA is TGCGCCAGCAGTCGAGACAGGCTCACTGAAGCTTTCTTT. It encodes CASSRDRLTEAFF.

This chain uses TRBV6-2 or TRBV6-3 with TRBJ2-1; D not resolved. Germline CDR1 MNHEY, CDR2 SVGEGT. The CDR3 is 14 residues long. The V gene lost 6 bases and the J gene lost 4 bases, with 13 bases spanning the gap. The CDR3 loop reads CASRKMRSYNEQFF. CDR3 nucleotide sequence: TGTGCCAGCAGAAAAATGCGGAGTTACAATGAGCAGTTCTTC.

This clonotype was observed a few times. This chain joins TRBV2 and TRBJ2-5; D call uncertain. The CDR3 totals 12 residues. The germline V and J ends were trimmed by 3 bases and 5 bases, with 7 bases remaining between them. Per the germline V gene, CDR1 is SNHLY and CDR2 is FYNNEI. CDR3 in DNA: TGTGCCAGCAGTGATCCTCCTGAGACCCAGTACTTC. Translated, it gives CASSDPPETQYF.

This clonotype appeared a few times. The rearrangement uses TRBV7-9 and TRBJ1-1; D is uncertain. The germline gives CDR1 SEHNR, CDR2 FQNEAQ (reference sequence). Trimming removed 5 bases from V and 8 bases from J, with 9 bases in between. This CDR3 comprises 11 residues. DNA of the CDR3: TGTGCCAGCAGCCCTTCATTCGAAGCTTTCTTT. The encoded protein is CASSPSFEAFF.

This clonotype has just a few counts. V and J are TRBV20-1 and TRBJ2-3, with 9 positions matching TRBD2. Germline V gives CDR1 DFQATT, CDR2 SNEGSKA (reference sequence). With V trimmed by 1 base and J by 0 bases, 2 bases remained unmatched. The CDR3 totals 15 residues. In nucleotides, the CDR3 is TGCAGTGCTAGAGCTAGCGGGATTAGCACAGATACGCAGTATTTT. Its translation is CSARASGISTDTQYF.

This clonotype was observed a handful of times. One base away lies a much larger clone, so this may be a sequencing read error. The chain couples TRBV6-5 to TRBJ2-3; the D call may be TRBD1 or TRBD2 (5 bases each). The CDR3 has 14 amino acids. Trimming left V 6 bases short and J 2 bases short, with 12 bases between. The germline gives CDR1 MNHEY, CDR2 SVGAGI. CDR3 sequence (DNA): TGTGCCAGCAGGGGACGAGCGGACACAGATACGCAGTATTTT. Translation: CASRGRADTDTQYF.

The J gene is TRBJ2-3, the V gene TRBV12-3 or TRBV12-4; 11 nucleotides line up with TRBD1. The CDR3 is 15 amino acids. The ends lost 6 bases at V and 2 bases at J; junction bases unmatched: 4. The CDR3 region is CASRDRGLVTDTQYF. CDR3 nucleotide sequence: TGTGCCAGCAGGGACAGGGGGCTGGTCACAGATACGCAGTATTTT.

This clonotype was detected a few times. This chain joins TRBV11-2 and TRBJ2-7, with a possible D match to TRBD1 (6 bases). The CDR3 extends over 17 amino acids. The germline V and J ends were trimmed by 1 base and 5 bases, with 21 bases remaining between them. Germline CDR1 SGHAT, CDR2 FQNNGV. The CDR3 region has the DNA TGTGCCAGCAGCTTAGGTCAGGGGATACCGCGAGAAAACGAGCAGTACTTC. Translating it yields CASSLGQGIPRENEQYF.

This chain joins TRBV29-1 and TRBJ2-5, with 11 bases lining up with TRBD1. The V gene's germline CDR1 is SQVTM and CDR2 ANQGSEA. The CDR3 is 13 residues long. Trimming cost V 6 bases and J 5 bases; bases outside gene matches: 5. For the CDR3, the DNA is TGCAGCGTAAGGGACAGGGGGTGGGAGACCCAGTACTTC. This sequence encodes CSVRDRGWETQYF.

This clonotype was detected only a few times. CDR3 amino acids: CASRNEGLSTDTQYF. The CDR3 DNA is TGTGCCAGCAGAAACGAGGGACTGAGCACAGATACGCAGTATTTT. The gene calls are TRBV6-2 or TRBV6-3 and TRBJ2-3; maybe TRBD2 (6 bases). The ends were cut back, 6 bases at V and 0 bases at J, with 13 bases in the middle. From germline, CDR1 is MNHEY and CDR2 SVGEGT. This CDR3 spans 15 amino acids.

This clonotype occurred a few times. The chain combines TRBV21-1 with TRBJ2-7; the table's D call, TRBD1, has no DNA check behind it. TRBV21-1 is given as a pseudogene. The CDR3 extends over 15 amino acids. This CDR3 is CASSIRQDPSYEQYF. The CDR3 DNA is TGTGCCAGCAGCATTCGACAGGACCCCTCCTACGAGCAGTACTTC.

This clonotype has just a few counts. This may stem from a read error, because a much larger clone lies one nucleotide away. The chain links TRBV9 to TRBJ1-4; no clear D gene. The CDR3 consists of 13 residues. The germline gives CDR1 SGDLS, CDR2 YYNGEE. V lost 4 bases and J lost 3, with 7 bases in between. CDR3 DNA sequence: TGTGCCAGCAGCCGTAGGCCTAATGAAAAACTGTTTTTT. Its translation: CASSRRPNEKLFF.

The chain joins TRBV20-1 to TRBJ2-1; either TRBD1 or TRBD2 may fit D (5 bases each). The J call may be wrong; the DNA end is better matched by TRBJ2-7. Germline V gene lookup returns CDR1 DFQATT and CDR2 SNEGSKA (reference sequence). CDR3 length: 13 residues. The CDR3: CSARRDDYNEQYF. The CDR3 region has the DNA TGCAGTGCTAGACGGGACGACTACAATGAGCAGTACTTC.

The genes are TRBV29-1 and TRBJ1-1; D uncertain. The ends were cut back, 4 bases at V and 1 base at J, with 10 bases in the middle. This CDR3 contains 13 residues. Germline CDR1 reads SQVTM; CDR2 reads ANQGSEA. The CDR3 DNA sequence: TGCAGCGTTGTCTCCCGACAGAACACTGAAGCTTTCTTT. Encoded protein: CSVVSRQNTEAFF.

CDR3 sequence: CSAEAGDSYEQYF. The DNA for the CDR3 is TGCAGTGCGGAAGCGGGTGACTCCTACGAGCAGTACTTC. This chain joins TRBV20-1 and TRBJ2-7, with D possibly matching TRBD2 (6 bases). CDR1 DFQATT and CDR2 SNEGSKA come from the germline V gene (reference sequence). V was trimmed by 6 bases and J by 0 bases, leaving 12 bases between them. The CDR3 sequence is 13 residues long.